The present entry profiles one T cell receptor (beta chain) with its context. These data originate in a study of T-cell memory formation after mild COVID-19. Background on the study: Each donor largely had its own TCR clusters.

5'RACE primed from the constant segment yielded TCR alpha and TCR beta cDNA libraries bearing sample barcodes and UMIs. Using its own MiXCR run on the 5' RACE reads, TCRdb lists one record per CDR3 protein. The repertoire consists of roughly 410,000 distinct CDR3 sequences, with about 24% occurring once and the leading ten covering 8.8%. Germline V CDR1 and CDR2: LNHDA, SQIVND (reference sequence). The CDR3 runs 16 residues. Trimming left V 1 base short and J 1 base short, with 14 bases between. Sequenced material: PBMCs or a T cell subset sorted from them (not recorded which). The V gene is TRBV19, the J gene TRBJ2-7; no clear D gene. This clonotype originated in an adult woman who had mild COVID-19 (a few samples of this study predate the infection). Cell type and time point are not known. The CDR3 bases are TGTGCCAGTAGTATAGTGAGACGACGGTCATCCTACGAGCAGTACTTC. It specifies CASSIVRRRSSYEQYF.